This T cell receptor (beta chain) was obtained from a study of cytomegalovirus exposure and HLA in healthy donors. Study-wide background: Roughly 80 million unique TCRs from HLA-typed donors were held in an early data release.

Trimming removed 10 bases at V and 5 bases at J, with 8 bases between. Germline-derived CDR1 and CDR2 are ENHRY and SYGVKD. This CDR3 is 10 amino acids long. Primers: 60 Vbeta forward and 13 Jbeta reverse. Measured with immunoSEQ multiplex PCR; TCRdb has only the in-frame clones, and not every one. The table for this sample gives about 96,000 clones. In regard to this clone: Its target is unknown. Here the CDR3 omits its conserved ending phenylalanine or tryptophan, so a read error is the likely source.

Study-wide points: The classifier reportedly diagnosed cytomegalovirus status with high sensitivity and specificity.

This chain uses TRBV10-3 with TRBJ1-1; possibly TRBD1 for D (6 bases). The source is a woman aged 25 to 39 in good health and CMV-seronegative. The source material was PBMCs. The CDR3 loop reads CATGTTEAFL. In DNA, the CDR3 is TGTGCCACCGGGACAACTGAAGCTTTCCTT.